A selection of T cell receptor beta chains follows, all from one sample in a study of blood T cells in healthy people across ages. TCRdb itself ran the 5' RACE reads through MiXCR, one entry per CDR3 protein. The sample shows 850,000 to 1,100,000 distinct CDR3 sequences, approximately 38% of them seen only once. Sequenced sample: blood. Receptors originate from a man between 18 and 35 years old in good health. The CDR3 runs from the conserved cysteine through the conserved F or W.

v_gene: TRBV4-1; CDR3aa: CASSQDKDSPLRGYTF
v_gene: TRBV5-6; CDR3aa: CASSFGITPNTEAFF
v_gene: TRBV27; CDR3aa: CASSPTRQATQPQHF
v_gene: TRBV5-1; CDR3aa: CASSQPTGEGTEAFF
v_gene: TRBV7-2; CDR3aa: CASSSRQGGQTQETQYF
v_gene: TRBV7-6; CDR3aa: CASSIKRDRESSGANVLTF
v_gene: TRBV4-1; CDR3aa: CASSQESLGTYEQFF
v_gene: TRBV7-9; CDR3aa: CASSQTRGGLLTDTQYF
v_gene: TRBV18; CDR3aa: CASSPMASGESTDTQYF
v_gene: TRBV6-2/TRBV6-3; CDR3aa: CASSSLGNLHYEQYF
v_gene: TRBV18; CDR3aa: CASSPRQLANYGYTF
v_gene: TRBV4-3; CDR3aa: CASSQEARPRGNTEAFF
v_gene: TRBV6-1; CDR3aa: CASSEGPELLGELFF
v_gene: TRBV12-3/TRBV12-4; CDR3aa: CASISIRTGRVGELFF
v_gene: TRBV12-5; CDR3aa: CASGATAGSETQYF
v_gene: TRBV2; CDR3aa: CASVGRDRGRNSPLHF
v_gene: TRBV7-2; CDR3aa: CASSLKRRNNEQFF
v_gene: TRBV21-1; CDR3aa: CASSKVSIQETQYF
v_gene: TRBV20-1; CDR3aa: CSAREGMGQETQYF
v_gene: TRBV13; CDR3aa: CASSSYYRTGPSEAFF
v_gene: TRBV7-3; CDR3aa: CASSSFGAGANVLTF
v_gene: TRBV27; CDR3aa: CASSPRLNTEAFF
v_gene: TRBV12-3/TRBV12-4; CDR3aa: CASSRGEFEAFF
v_gene: TRBV20-1; CDR3aa: CSATSIGGAGDTEAFF
v_gene: TRBV14; CDR3aa: CASSHEYRFDEQYF
v_gene: TRBV24-1; CDR3aa: CATSDPGQGGQGTGNTIYF
v_gene: TRBV5-1; CDR3aa: CASSLGRTEKLFF
v_gene: TRBV6-1; CDR3aa: CASSERIGTQYF
v_gene: TRBV20-1; CDR3aa: CSAGVPNTEAFF